This T cell receptor (beta chain) was retrieved from a study of blood T cell repertoires in COVID-19. Whole-study context: T cells, B-cell-depleted T cells, or PBMCs provided the cDNA or gDNA that served as material.

The assay was immunoSEQ multiplex PCR, and TCRdb's table has in-frame clones only and misses some. The sample holds 9,500 to 15,000 clones, more than 80% seen once. This clonotype was sampled from a human donor in a cohort sampled during active COVID-19. Sequenced: peripheral blood.

The CDR3 protein is CASSNFRRTYNEQFF. The CDR3 nucleotides read TGTGCCAGTAGTAATTTCCGGCGGACCTACAATGAGCAGTTCTTC. The chain is built from TRBV19 and TRBJ2-1; D is uncertain. V was clipped by 4 bases and J by 2 bases, with 12 bases between them. The CDR3 extends over 15 amino acids. From germline, CDR1 is LNHDA and CDR2 SQIVND (reference sequence). Complete variable domain (other parts from reference TRBV19 and TRBJ2-1): DGGITQSPKYLFRKEGQNVTLSCEQNLNHDAMYWYRQDPGQGLRLIYYSQIVNDFQKGDIAEGYSVSREKKESFPLTVTSAQKNPTAFYLCASSNFRRTYNEQFFGPGTRLTVL.